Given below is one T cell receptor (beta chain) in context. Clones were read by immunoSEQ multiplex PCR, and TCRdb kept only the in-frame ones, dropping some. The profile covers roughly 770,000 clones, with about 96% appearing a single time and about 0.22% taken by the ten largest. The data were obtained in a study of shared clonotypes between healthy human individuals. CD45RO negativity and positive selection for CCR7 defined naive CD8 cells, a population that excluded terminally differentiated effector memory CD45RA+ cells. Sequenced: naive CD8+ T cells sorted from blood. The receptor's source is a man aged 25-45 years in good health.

CDR3 coding DNA: TGTGCCAGCTCGCTGGGGGCGGGAGAATACGAGCAGTACTTC. This sequence encodes CASSLGAGEYEQYF. The chain joins TRBV7-9 to TRBJ2-7, with D perhaps matching TRBD2 (7 bases). The ends were cut back, 8 bases at V and 4 bases at J, with 18 bases in the middle. The CDR3 covers 14 residues. In germline, CDR1 is SEHNR, CDR2 FQNEAQ (reference sequence).